This TCR beta chain was recorded in a study of early T cells in non-severe SARS-CoV-2 infection. Across the whole study: Sequencing targeted bulk RNA from unsorted whole blood, leaving chains unpaired. Study-wide results and caveats: The study's VDJdb matching favored anti-spike CD8 responses and missed private and CD4 specificities.

With respect to this clonotype: No antigen is known for it.

Tagging with unique molecular identifiers was applied to individual cDNA molecules. TCRdb analysed the 5' RACE reads with MiXCR anew, one entry per CDR3 protein. The sample has 97,000 or so distinct CDR3 sequences; approximately 11% are singletons. This clonotype was obtained from an adult who was a healthcare worker with PCR-confirmed SARS-CoV-2 infection or an uninfected control (not recorded which). The source material was whole blood, sampled at baseline.

The CDR3 DNA follows: TGCAGCGTTGACTCGGGATTTTTTTATGGCTACACCTTC. It codes for CSVDSGFFYGYTF. The rearrangement links TRBV29-1 to TRBJ1-2; D not certain. V lost 3 bases and J 5 bases, leaving 13 bases between the germline ends. The germline CDR1 and CDR2 sequences are SQVTM and ANQGSEA. The CDR3 has 13 residues.